One and the same sample provided the 13 T cell receptor beta chains below, sequenced in a study of blood T cell repertoires in COVID-19. Data came from immunoSEQ multiplex PCR; TCRdb stores just in-frame clones and leaves some out. The table shows roughly 100,000 clones, with roughly 88% occurring only once. Sequencing was done on a sample of peripheral blood. The origin of the receptors is a human donor in a cohort sampled during active COVID-19.

This sequence joins TRBV30 and TRBJ1-1; D is ambiguous. Trimming shortened V by 0 bases and J by 3 bases, and 11 bases separated the two germline ends. The CDR3 is made up of 14 amino acids. Germline CDR1 and CDR2: GTSNPN and SVGIG (reference sequence). The CDR3 reads CAWSVRWGDTEAFF. CDR3 in DNA: TGTGCCTGGAGTGTTCGTTGGGGAGACACTGAAGCTTTCTTT.

This clone was picked up a small number of times. The chain joins TRBV6-5 to TRBJ2-7, with TRBD2 matching over 13 bases. V lost 5 bases to trimming and J lost 3 bases; unmatched junction nucleotides: 4. From germline, CDR1 is MNHEY and CDR2 SVGAGI. This CDR3 has 15 residues. CDR3 loop: CASSRTSGSIYEQYF. CDR3 in DNA: TGTGCCAGCAGTAGGACTAGCGGGAGTATCTACGAGCAGTACTTC.

The chain recombines TRBV11-2 with TRBJ1-3; maybe TRBD1 (5 bases). Trimming took off 5 bases at V and 0 bases at J, with 11 bases between the two ends. Germline CDR1 is SGHAT and CDR2 is FQNNGV. This CDR3 region has 15 residues. In DNA, the CDR3 is TGTGCCAGCAGCCCAAGACAGAGCTCTGGAAACACCATATATTTT. Protein sequence: CASSPRQSSGNTIYF.

V and J are TRBV28 and TRBJ1-3; TRBD1 agrees at 9 bases. The CDR3 loop spans 16 amino acids. The V and J ends lost 1 base and 4 bases, in that order; junction bases with no gene match: 5. CDR1 and CDR2 from the germline V gene are MDHEN and SYDVKM. The CDR3 reads CASSLYGTGLGNTIYF. CDR3 DNA sequence: TGTGCCAGCAGTTTATATGGGACAGGGCTCGGAAACACCATATATTTT.

This chain links TRBV28 with TRBJ2-7; D perhaps matches TRBD2 (6 bases). This CDR3 spans 13 amino acids. With 1 base removed from V and 8 bases from J, the gap between germline ends came to 12 bases. Germline-derived CDR1 and CDR2 are MDHEN and SYDVKM. The CDR3 coding sequence is TGTGCCAGCAGTTTATTGGTAGCGGTCCAGCAGTACTTC. Translating it yields CASSLLVAVQQYF.

This chain links TRBV6-4 with TRBJ2-2; 8 bases fit TRBD1. Trimming removed 0 bases from V and 6 bases from J; junction bases left unmatched: 6. This CDR3 is 16 amino acids long. Germline assignment: CDR1 MRHNA and CDR2 SNTAGT. CDR3 DNA: TGTGCCAGCAGTGACTCCGACAGGGGTCAAGCCGGGGAGCTGTTTTTT. Protein: CASSDSDRGQAGELFF.

The rearrangement joins TRBV10-3 to TRBJ2-7; TRBD2 aligns across 7 bases. The ends lost 4 bases at V and 5 bases at J; junction bases unmatched: 5. The CDR3 contains 13 residues. Germline CDR1 is ENHRY and CDR2 is SYGVKD. CDR3 bases: TGTGCCATCAGTGGGGAGGGAGCGGACGAGCAGTACTTC. Translated, it gives CAISGEGADEQYF.

The V gene is TRBV12-5, the J gene TRBJ2-7, with TRBD2 identical over 9 bases. This CDR3 is 14 amino acids long. Germline CDR1 is LGHNT and CDR2 is FRNRAP. Trimming cost V 6 bases and J 5 bases; bases outside gene matches: 8. The CDR3 loop is CASGSGGWIDEQYF. The CDR3 DNA reads TGTGCTAGTGGGAGCGGGGGGTGGATCGACGAGCAGTACTTC.

The V call is TRBV19, the J call TRBJ2-3; 9 bases map to TRBD2. The CDR3 is made up of 18 amino acids. Per germline, CDR1 LNHDA and CDR2 SQIVND (reference sequence). V was clipped by 5 bases and J by 1 base; unmatched bases: 13. The CDR3 nucleotides read TGTGCCAGTAGTCAAAGCGCGGGGGGGGGAAGTCGCACAGATACGCAGTATTTT. Amino acids: CASSQSAGGGSRTDTQYF.

The chain joins TRBV7-6 to TRBJ1-1; the D gene is possibly TRBD1 (5 bases). The CDR3 runs 14 residues. Germline V gives CDR1 SGHVS, CDR2 FNYEAQ. With 3 bases removed from V and 3 bases from J, the gap between germline ends came to 11 bases. CDR3 DNA: TGTGCCAGCAGCTTGGCCAGGGTTCACACTGAAGCTTTCTTT. Translation gives CASSLARVHTEAFF.

This chain's CDR3 is CASSLGAGATNEKLFF. CDR3 coding DNA: TGCGCCAGCAGCCTGGGGGCCGGCGCAACTAATGAAAAACTGTTTTTT. The chain is built from TRBV5-1 and TRBJ1-4, with a tentative D call TRBD1 (6 bases). Trimming pared 4 bases from V and 0 bases from J, leaving 13 bases between. Germline V CDR1 and CDR2: SGHRS, YFSETQ. This CDR3 has 16 amino acids. Combining the CDR3 with reference TRBV5-1 and TRBJ1-4 gives the whole variable domain KAGVTQTPRYLIKTRGQQVTLSCSPISGHRSVSWYQQTPGQGLQFLFEYFSETQRNKGNFPGRFSGRQFSNSRSEMNVSTLELGDSALYLCASSLGAGATNEKLFFGSGTQLSVL.

V usage is TRBV6-4 and J usage is TRBJ2-1; TRBD2 agrees at 8 bases. Trimming removed 6 bases from V and 3 bases from J; junction bases left unmatched: 7. This CDR3 spans 15 amino acids. Germline loops: CDR1 MRHNA, CDR2 SNTAGT. CDR3 sequence: CASSSSGSVYNEQFF. The CDR3 DNA reads TGTGCCAGCAGCTCGAGCGGGAGTGTCTACAATGAGCAGTTCTTC.

This sequence joins TRBV28 and TRBJ1-6; D ambiguous. The germline V and J ends were trimmed by 2 bases and 0 bases, with 5 bases remaining between them. Looked up from germline, CDR1 is MDHEN and CDR2 is SYDVKM. The CDR3 runs 15 residues. CDR3: CASSLGSSYNSPLHF. CDR3 bases: TGTGCCAGCAGTTTAGGGAGCTCCTATAATTCACCCCTCCACTTT.